This T cell receptor beta chain appears in the sequencing data of a study of blood T cells in healthy people across ages. A second PCR of 7 to 11 cycles used a sample-barcoded 5' primer and a J-beta primer mix. MiXCR was run by TCRdb on the 5' RACE reads, yielding one entry per CDR3 protein. The sample has approximately 800,000 distinct CDR3 sequences, approximately 65% seen once. In this sample, this clonotype turned up once. The CDR3 covers 10 residues. Trimming pared 7 bases from V and 14 bases from J, leaving 12 bases between. From germline, CDR1 is SNHLY and CDR2 FYNNEI. The receptor was derived from a young man in good health. The rearrangement joins TRBV2 to TRBJ2-1, with D perhaps matching TRBD1 or TRBD2 (5 bases each). Sample: blood. The CDR3 protein is CASTGTTEFF. CDR3 bases: TGTGCCAGCACCGGGACCACGGAGTTCTTC.